This passage covers 25 T cell receptor beta chains from one sample sequenced in a study of shared clonotypes between healthy human individuals. Sequencing used immunoSEQ multiplex PCR; TCRdb keeps in-frame clones, though not all of them. The sample carries 1,500,000 or so clones, 97% to 99% recorded once. The sequenced sample was naive CD4+ T cells sorted from blood. Subset defined: CD45RA+ positively selected. The receptors shown here come from a man under 40 in good health.

The chain carries TRBV28 and TRBJ2-7; D is ambiguous. CDR3 size: 16 residues. Germline V lookup: CDR1 MDHEN, CDR2 SYDVKM. V lost 1 base and J 1 base, leaving 14 bases between the germline ends. For the CDR3, the DNA is TGTGCCAGCAGTTTATTTACTATCGGTATTTCCTACGAGCAGTACTTC. This translates into CASSLFTIGISYEQYF.

This chain joins TRBV9 and TRBJ2-1; D gene unclear. The V gene's germline CDR1 is SGDLS and CDR2 YYNGEE. V lost 0 bases and J 0 bases, leaving 22 bases between the germline ends. This CDR3 contains 20 residues. The CDR3 DNA follows: TGTGCCAGCAGCGTAGACCCCCAATCTGGGGTGTCATACTCCTACAATGAGCAGTTCTTC. Residues: CASSVDPQSGVSYSYNEQFF. The full variable domain, rest sourced from reference TRBV9 and TRBJ2-1, is DSGVTQTPKHLITATGQRVTLRCSPRSGDLSVYWYQQSLDQGLQFLIQYYNGEERAKGNILERFSAQQFPDLHSELNLSSLELGDSALYFCASSVDPQSGVSYSYNEQFFGPGTRLTVL.

V usage is TRBV7-8 and J usage is TRBJ2-3; the D gene is possibly TRBD2 (7 bases). In germline, CDR1 is SGHVS, CDR2 FQNEAQ. The CDR3 extends over 14 amino acids. Trimming shortened V by 2 bases and J by 8 bases, and 14 bases separated the two germline ends. CDR3 DNA sequence: TGTGCCAGCAGCTTAAGGGGGGGAAGAGGTACGCAGTATTTT. Its protein product is CASSLRGGRGTQYF.

This clone was seen just once. This chain connects TRBV5-6 to TRBJ2-7, with D uncertain. This CDR3 comprises 15 residues. Germline assignment: CDR1 SGHDT and CDR2 YYEEEE. V lost 4 bases and J lost 0, with 14 bases in between. CDR3: CASSEPFRSSYEQYF. DNA for the CDR3: TGTGCCAGCAGCGAACCATTCAGGAGCTCCTACGAGCAGTACTTC.

CDR3 sequence (DNA): TGTGCCAGCAGCGTGGGACTAGCGCTCTCCTACGAGCAGTACTTC. Translation gives CASSVGLALSYEQYF. The chain links TRBV7-9 to TRBJ2-7; 10 positions match TRBD2. This CDR3 has 15 amino acids. J lost 0 bases, V lost 5 bases, and 4 bases had no gene match. Germline-derived CDR1 and CDR2 are SEHNR and FQNEAQ (reference sequence).

The rearrangement joins TRBV28 to TRBJ1-5, with D unresolved. The CDR3 extends over 15 amino acids. The V gene's germline CDR1 is MDHEN and CDR2 SYDVKM. V was pared by 6 bases and J by 3 bases, with 15 bases between. CDR3 sequence: CASSSPRGFNQPQHF. CDR3 in DNA: TGTGCCAGCAGCTCCCCGCGAGGGTTCAATCAGCCCCAGCATTTT.

V gene TRBV6-5 combines with J gene TRBJ2-7, with a tentative D call TRBD1 (6 bases). The CDR3 has 14 amino acids. In germline, CDR1 is MNHEY, CDR2 SVGAGI. Trimming stripped 6 bases from V and 1 base from J, with 13 bases between. The chain's CDR3 is CASSLRDTSYEQYF. The CDR3 DNA reads as TGTGCCAGCAGCCTCCGGGACACTTCCTACGAGCAGTACTTC.

The rearrangement uses TRBV9 and TRBJ2-2; 10 nucleotides match TRBD1. The CDR3 totals 15 residues. J lost 3 bases, V lost 3 bases, and 2 bases had no gene match. From germline, CDR1 is SGDLS and CDR2 YYNGEE. CDR3 in DNA: TGTGCCAGCAGCGCGGGGACAGGGGACACCGGGGAGCTGTTTTTT. Translating it yields CASSAGTGDTGELFF.

This chain uses TRBV28 with TRBJ2-5, with D unclear. The CDR3 length is 15 residues. Germline CDR1 MDHEN, CDR2 SYDVKM. With 4 bases removed from V and 1 base from J, the gap between germline ends came to 13 bases. Here the CDR3 reads CASSSLGRSQETQYF. CDR3 nucleotide sequence: TGTGCCAGCAGTTCTCTCGGACGGAGCCAAGAGACCCAGTACTTC.

The DNA of the CDR3 is TGTGCCAGCAGCTTGCCGGACGGGAACTATGGCTACACCTTC. It is translated as CASSLPDGNYGYTF. This chain joins TRBV5-4 and TRBJ1-2; no reliable D call. V lost 1 base, J lost 2 bases, and 9 bases lay in between. There are 14 residues in the CDR3. Germline lookup yields CDR1 SGHNT and CDR2 YYREEE (reference sequence).

J is TRBJ2-7 and V is TRBV27, with TRBD2 identical over 8 bases. Germline V gene sequence: CDR1 MNHEY, CDR2 SMNVEV (reference sequence). V was pared by 6 bases and J by 6 bases, with 4 bases of the junction left unmatched. The CDR3 spans 12 residues. The CDR3 loop reads CASRTAGVEQYF. The CDR3 DNA sequence: TGTGCCAGCAGAACAGCGGGAGTCGAGCAGTACTTC.

This clone was counted a single time. The J gene is TRBJ2-7, the V gene TRBV18, with no clear D. Germline-derived CDR1 and CDR2 are KGHSH and LQKENI. The CDR3 runs to 11 residues. V was cut by 4 bases and J by 7 bases, with 8 bases left in between. CDR3 protein: CASSLKEEQYF. CDR3 DNA: TGTGCCAGCTCACTTAAGGAGGAGCAGTACTTC.

V is TRBV7-6 and J is TRBJ2-7, with D perhaps being TRBD1 or TRBD2 (5 bases each). The germline V gene encodes CDR1 SGHVS and CDR2 FNYEAQ. V was trimmed by 1 base and J by 5 bases, leaving 15 bases between them. CDR3 length equals 15 residues. As DNA, the CDR3 is TGTGCCAGCAGCTTAGGGTCCGGGACCCCCGACGAGCAGTACTTC. Its translation: CASSLGSGTPDEQYF.

The J gene is TRBJ1-2, the V gene TRBV21-1; the DNA was not compared with TRBD1, the D call given in the table. TRBV21-1 is deemed a pseudogene. CDR3 length: 14 residues. Here the CDR3 DNA reads TGTGCCAGCAGCCACGACAGGCCGAACTATGGCTACACCTTC. It specifies CASSHDRPNYGYTF.

The chain links TRBV7-8 to TRBJ2-1; 7 nucleotides line up with TRBD1. The germline V gene has CDR1 SGHVS and CDR2 FQNEAQ. The V gene end was trimmed by 6 bases and the J gene end by 8 bases; junction bases not matched to a gene: 10. The length of the CDR3 is 14 residues. The CDR3 nucleotides read TGTGCCAGCAGATTTACGACAGGGACGGATGAGCAGTTCTTC. The encoded protein is CASRFTTGTDEQFF.

This chain joins TRBV7-8 and TRBJ1-1; D possibly corresponds to TRBD1 (6 bases). The CDR3 consists of 13 residues. V shed 6 bases and J shed 4 bases, with 12 bases lying between them. CDR1 and CDR2 from the germline V gene are SGHVS and FQNEAQ. DNA of the CDR3: TGTGCCAGCAGGCCAGGACAGTCCACTGAAGCTTTCTTT. It yields the protein CASRPGQSTEAFF. The full variable domain, its missing parts supplied by reference TRBV7-8 and TRBJ1-1, is GAGVSQSPRYKVAKRGQDVALRCDPISGHVSLFWYQQALGQGPEFLTYFQNEAQLDKSGLPSDRFFAERPEGSVSTLKIQRTQQEDSAVYLCASRPGQSTEAFFGQGTRLTVV.

The chain combines TRBV18 with TRBJ1-2; no reliable D call. Trimming removed 3 bases from V and 3 bases from J, with 17 bases in between. From germline, CDR1 is KGHSH and CDR2 LQKENI. The CDR3 totals 16 residues. CDR3 DNA: TGTGCCAGCTCACCTCCCCGTCTTAAGGCGGACTATGGCTACACCTTC. It translates to CASSPPRLKADYGYTF.

V usage is TRBV11-2 and J usage is TRBJ2-5; D not resolved. The length of the CDR3 is 16 residues. Trimming removed 1 base at V and 0 bases at J, with 12 bases between. Germline lookup yields CDR1 SGHAT and CDR2 FQNNGV. The CDR3: CASSLGSLVYQETQYF. As DNA, the CDR3 is TGTGCCAGCAGCTTAGGCTCTTTAGTATACCAAGAGACCCAGTACTTC.

The chain recombines TRBV28 with TRBJ1-3; TRBD1 matches 10 bases. Germline V CDR1 and CDR2: MDHEN, SYDVKM. The CDR3 spans 16 residues. V was clipped by 3 bases and J by 2 bases; unmatched bases: 4. The CDR3 here is CASSFSGTGAGNTIYF. Written as DNA, the CDR3 is TGTGCCAGCAGTTTCTCCGGGACAGGGGCTGGAAACACCATATATTTT.

The chain combines TRBV7-9 with TRBJ2-1; perhaps TRBD2 as D (5 bases). The CDR3 loop spans 15 amino acids. Trimming removed 4 bases at V and 12 bases at J, with 22 bases between. Per germline, CDR1 SEHNR and CDR2 FQNEAQ (reference sequence). As DNA, the CDR3 is TGTGCCAGCAGCTCCGCTTGGACTGCCCTCTGGGGGCAGTTCTTC. This gives the protein CASSSAWTALWGQFF.

The V gene is TRBV5-1, the J gene TRBJ2-5, with TRBD2 identical over 7 bases. CDR1 and CDR2 (germline): SGHRS, YFSETQ. Trimming removed 1 base from V and 2 bases from J; junction bases left unmatched: 14. The CDR3 length is 18 residues. CDR3 loop: CASSLFLSGELPQETQYF. The CDR3 DNA follows: TGCGCCAGCAGCTTGTTTCTAAGCGGGGAGCTCCCTCAAGAGACCCAGTACTTC.

In DNA form, the CDR3 reads TGCGCCAGCAGCCAAGGGACACTGAGATACACAGATACGCAGTATTTT. It yields the protein CASSQGTLRYTDTQYF. The J gene is TRBJ2-3, the V gene TRBV4-3, with a possible D match to TRBD1 (5 bases). The CDR3 runs to 16 residues. Germline-derived CDR1 and CDR2 are LGHNA and YSLEER. Trimming removed 1 base from V and 2 bases from J, with 13 bases in between.

V is TRBV7-9 and J is TRBJ2-1; D is uncertain. The V gene's germline CDR1 is SEHNR and CDR2 FQNEAQ (reference sequence). Trimming stripped 7 bases from V and 15 bases from J, with 16 bases between. The CDR3 consists of 11 residues. CDR3 amino acids: CASTKVPHLFF. CDR3 nucleotides: TGTGCCAGCACAAAGGTCCCCCACCTGTTCTTC. Full variable domain (outside the CDR3, taken from reference TRBV7-9 and TRBJ2-1): DTGVSQNPRHKITKRGQNVTFRCDPISEHNRLYWYRQTLGQGPEFLTYFQNEAQLEKSRLLSDRFSAERPKGSFSTLEIQRTEQGDSAMYLCASTKVPHLFFGPGTRLTVL.

Notes on this clone: At the DNA level, this CDR3 is encoded by other sequences in the same sample as well. The rearrangement joins TRBV5-1 to TRBJ2-3, with D perhaps matching TRBD1 (6 bases). CDR3 size: 13 residues. V was cut by 7 bases and J by 4 bases, with 13 bases left in between. Germline V CDR1 and CDR2: SGHRS, YFSETQ. CDR3 bases: TGCGCCAGCTCCTCTCCAGGGGCAGATACGCAGTATTTT. Translation gives CASSSPGADTQYF. Together with reference TRBV5-1 and TRBJ2-3, the CDR3 gives the full variable domain: KAGVTQTPRYLIKTRGQQVTLSCSPISGHRSVSWYQQTPGQGLQFLFEYFSETQRNKGNFPGRFSGRQFSNSRSEMNVSTLELGDSALYLCASSSPGADTQYFGPGTRLTVL.

In this sample, this clone turned up once. The chain has TRBV27 and TRBJ2-7, with TRBD1 matching over 7 bases. CDR1 is MNHEY, CDR2 SMNVEV, per germline (reference sequence). The CDR3 is 15 residues long. The trim removed 5 bases at V and 2 bases at J, leaving 9 bases unmatched. CDR3 in amino acids: CASSARTGPTYEQYF. CDR3 DNA sequence: TGTGCCAGCAGTGCACGGACAGGACCTACCTACGAGCAGTACTTC.